The 31 T cell receptor beta chains presented below share a single source sample, sequenced in a study of blood T cell repertoires in COVID-19 (dated by TCRdb to 2018 to 2021). Libraries were built with the immunoSEQ multiplex PCR assay. TCRdb re-hosts the immuneACCESS table, in-frame sequences only. Its copies lack some clones; in the studies checked, an unresolved V gene accounts for under half of them, and the cause for the rest is not known. The sample table shows approximately 400,000 clones, and approximately 88% are seen once. The ten largest make up roughly an eighth of the sample. Sequencing input: peripheral blood. Receptor source: a woman in her 50s with COVID-19, enrolled during active disease.

This chain uses TRBV20-1 with TRBJ2-1; TRBD2 is a possible D gene (7 bases). Germline V CDR1 and CDR2: DFQATT, SNEGSKA (reference sequence). This CDR3 spans 14 amino acids. V lost 3 bases to trimming and J lost 7 bases, with 16 bases between them. CDR3 in DNA: TGCAGTGCTAGTGAGGGGGGGGTCGGGAATGAGCAGTTCTTC. It translates to CSASEGGVGNEQFF.

The chain employs TRBV19 and TRBJ2-1; 8 bases are shared with TRBD2. Germline V lookup: CDR1 LNHDA, CDR2 SQIVND (reference sequence). The V and J ends lost 4 bases and 4 bases, in that order; junction bases with no gene match: 3. The CDR3 is 14 amino acids. This CDR3 reads CASSNRGGYNEQFF. For the CDR3, the DNA is TGTGCCAGTAGTAATCGGGGGGGTTACAATGAGCAGTTCTTC. The entire variable domain, with the rest obtained from reference TRBV19 and TRBJ2-1, is as follows: DGGITQSPKYLFRKEGQNVTLSCEQNLNHDAMYWYRQDPGQGLRLIYYSQIVNDFQKGDIAEGYSVSREKKESFPLTVTSAQKNPTAFYLCASSNRGGYNEQFFGPGTRLTVL.

In DNA form, the CDR3 reads TGTGCCAGTAGTAGAACTTATCCCTCCTATGGCTACACCTTC. Its translation: CASSRTYPSYGYTF. The chain couples TRBV19 to TRBJ1-2; D not certain. The V end lost 4 bases, the J end lost 4 bases, and 13 bases lay between the germline ends. The CDR3 has 14 residues. The germline V gene has CDR1 LNHDA and CDR2 SQIVND (reference sequence).

This clone was recorded a few times. CDR3 residues: CAWSRDSYYSNQPQHF. The DNA for the CDR3 is TGTGCCTGGAGTAGGGACAGCTACTATAGCAATCAGCCCCAGCATTTT. V and J are TRBV30 and TRBJ1-5; 7 positions match TRBD1. The ends lost 2 bases at V and 0 bases at J; junction bases unmatched: 7. This CDR3 has 16 residues. Per germline, CDR1 GTSNPN and CDR2 SVGIG (reference sequence).

The chain combines TRBV5-4 with TRBJ2-3, with no clear D. CDR1 and CDR2 from the germline V gene are SGHNT and YYREEE (reference sequence). The CDR3 runs to 14 residues. Trimming removed 0 bases at V and 5 bases at J, with 10 bases between. The CDR3: CASSLGHTGDTQYF. DNA for the CDR3: TGTGCCAGCAGCTTGGGCCACACGGGAGATACGCAGTATTTT.

V is TRBV18 and J is TRBJ1-2; D ambiguous. The length of the CDR3 is 15 residues. The ends were cut back, 3 bases at V and 7 bases at J, with 18 bases in the middle. The germline CDR1 and CDR2 sequences are KGHSH and LQKENI. The DNA for the CDR3 is TGTGCCAGCTCACCCGGCGCCGGACTATCCCCTGGCTACACCTTC. This encodes CASSPGAGLSPGYTF.

V usage is TRBV27 and J usage is TRBJ1-1; no clear D. The ends were cut back, 8 bases at V and 0 bases at J, with 10 bases in the middle. Germline CDR1 and CDR2: MNHEY and SMNVEV (reference sequence). This CDR3 contains 13 residues. Written as DNA, the CDR3 is TGTGCCAGCCGGGTTGTCGTGAACACTGAAGCTTTCTTT. Translation gives CASRVVVNTEAFF.

The chain is built from TRBV3-1 (or the pseudogene TRBV3-2) and TRBJ2-2; a possible D gene is TRBD2 (5 bases). Germline V gene lookup returns CDR1 LGHDT and CDR2 YNNKEL (reference sequence). Between the trimmed V and J ends, which lost 2 bases and 0 bases, there was a span of 7 bases. The CDR3 has 15 amino acids. CDR3 in amino acids: CASSQPGTNTGELFF. The DNA of the CDR3 is TGTGCCAGCAGCCAACCGGGGACGAACACCGGGGAGCTGTTTTTT.

The CDR3 DNA follows: TGTGCCAGTAGGCCCGCGGGGGGACCCTATGGCTACACCTTC. Translating gives CASRPAGGPYGYTF. V and J are TRBV19 and TRBJ1-2, with D possibly TRBD1 on 5 matching bases. Germline V gene data show CDR1 as LNHDA and CDR2 as SQIVND (reference sequence). Trimming stripped 6 bases from V and 4 bases from J, with 15 bases between. The CDR3 consists of 14 residues. Based on the CDR3 plus reference TRBV19 and TRBJ1-2, the full variable domain is DGGITQSPKYLFRKEGQNVTLSCEQNLNHDAMYWYRQDPGQGLRLIYYSQIVNDFQKGDIAEGYSVSREKKESFPLTVTSAQKNPTAFYLCASRPAGGPYGYTFGSGTRLTVV.

This clone was observed a few times. The J gene is TRBJ2-5, the V gene TRBV6-1, with no clear D. Trimming stripped 2 bases from V and 5 bases from J, with 15 bases between. Germline CDR1 and CDR2: MNHNS and SASEGT. CDR3 length: 15 amino acids. Written as DNA, the CDR3 is TGTGCCAGCAGTGAAAATCCTCAGGTGGGCGAGACCCAGTACTTC. This sequence encodes CASSENPQVGETQYF.

V is TRBV10-3 and J is TRBJ2-1; weak D call: TRBD2 (7 bases). V was pared by 0 bases and J by 2 bases, with 11 bases between. Germline assignment: CDR1 ENHRY and CDR2 SYGVKD. The CDR3 spans 16 residues. CDR3 sequence reads: CAISESRGGAYNEQFF. The CDR3 DNA sequence: TGTGCCATCAGTGAGTCGAGAGGGGGGGCCTACAATGAGCAGTTCTTC.

The chain links TRBV6-5 to TRBJ1-3; tentative D call: TRBD1 (5 bases). CDR3 length: 15 residues. The germline gives CDR1 MNHEY, CDR2 SVGAGI. Trimming took 6 bases from V and 0 from J, leaving 12 bases between them. CDR3 nucleotide sequence: TGTGCCAGCAGGAGACAGTTACTCTCTGGAAACACCATATATTTT. Protein sequence: CASRRQLLSGNTIYF.

The J gene is TRBJ2-1, the V gene TRBV5-4; a possible D gene is TRBD2 (6 bases). CDR3 length equals 16 residues. The V and J ends lost 3 bases and 8 bases respectively, with 21 bases between them. In germline, CDR1 is SGHNT, CDR2 YYREEE (reference sequence). The CDR3 protein is CASSSPRAGMYDEQFF. CDR3 in DNA: TGTGCCAGCAGCTCCCCCCGGGCGGGGATGTACGATGAGCAGTTCTTC.

The chain employs TRBV19 and TRBJ2-3, with 10 bases aligning to TRBD1. Looked up from germline, CDR1 is LNHDA and CDR2 is SQIVND (reference sequence). V lost 1 base and J lost 1; bases outside the gene matches: 2. The CDR3 has 16 amino acids. The CDR3 region is CASSIAGTGGTDTQYF. The CDR3 DNA reads as TGTGCCAGTAGTATAGCCGGGACAGGGGGCACAGATACGCAGTATTTT.

J is TRBJ1-6 and V is TRBV12-1; TRBD1, the table's D call, was not compared with the DNA. TRBV12-1 is reported as a pseudogene. CDR3 size: 18 residues. CDR3 residues: CASSSSTDRASYNSPLHF. CDR3 coding DNA: TGTGCCAGCAGCTCCTCCACGGACAGGGCCTCCTATAATTCACCCCTCCACTTT.

The V gene is TRBV6-5, the J gene TRBJ1-3, with 8 bases aligning to TRBD1. This CDR3 is built from 15 residues. V lost 6 bases and J lost 4; bases outside the gene matches: 8. In germline, CDR1 is MNHEY, CDR2 SVGAGI. The CDR3 DNA reads as TGTGCCAGCAGCCGACAGGGGTCTAACGGAAACACCATATATTTT. It specifies CASSRQGSNGNTIYF.

This chain uses TRBV6-5 with TRBJ1-2, with 10 bases aligning to TRBD1. The CDR3 is 12 residues long. Germline CDR1 is MNHEY and CDR2 is SVGAGI. Trimming removed 11 bases from V and 6 bases from J; junction bases left unmatched: 6. The CDR3 DNA reads as TGTGCCTGCGGACAGGGGGTTAATGGCTACACCTTC. Its translation is CACGQGVNGYTF.

The rearrangement links TRBV6-5 to TRBJ1-1, with a possible D match to TRBD1 (6 bases). The V end was cut by 2 bases, the J end by 3 bases, with 13 bases between. CDR3 length: 15 residues. The germline V gene encodes CDR1 MNHEY and CDR2 SVGAGI. CDR3: CASSYATGTYTEAFF. The DNA for the CDR3 is TGTGCCAGCAGTTACGCCACAGGGACGTACACTGAAGCTTTCTTT.

V usage is TRBV4-2 and J usage is TRBJ1-4; D perhaps matches TRBD1 (6 bases). This CDR3 has 18 residues. CDR1 LGHNA and CDR2 YNFKEQ come from the germline V gene. With 0 bases removed from V and 3 bases from J, the gap between germline ends came to 17 bases. CDR3 in amino acids: CASSQDRRGRDANEKLFF. The CDR3 nucleotides read TGTGCCAGCAGCCAAGATCGTAGGGGGAGGGACGCTAATGAAAAACTGTTTTTT.

This clone was seen only a few times. The chain joins TRBV7-2 to TRBJ1-6; 8 bases line up with TRBD1. Germline V gives CDR1 SGHTA, CDR2 FQGNSA. V gave up 4 bases and J gave up 3 bases; unmatched junction bases: 8. This CDR3 has 17 residues. CDR3 in DNA: TGTGCCAGCAGCTCCCGGACAGGGAATTTCTATAATTCACCCCTCCACTTT. Protein product: CASSSRTGNFYNSPLHF.

The J gene is TRBJ1-5, the V gene TRBV19; D possibly corresponds to TRBD1 (6 bases). CDR1 is LNHDA and CDR2 is SQIVND in the germline V gene (reference sequence). This CDR3 has 14 amino acids. V shed 8 bases and J shed 6 bases, with 17 bases lying between them. CDR3 sequence (DNA): TGTGCCAGTCAGGGGTCCCAACGCAGTCAGCCCCAGCATTTT. Protein: CASQGSQRSQPQHF.

In this sample, this clone turned up a few times. The CDR3 here is CASSQPTGTIFNSPLHF. CDR3 bases: TGTGCCAGCAGCCAACCTACAGGGACCATTTTTAATTCACCCCTCCACTTT. V is TRBV3-1 (or the pseudogene TRBV3-2) and J is TRBJ1-6; weak D call: TRBD1 (6 bases). Per the germline V gene, CDR1 is LGHDT and CDR2 is YNNKEL (reference sequence). This CDR3 contains 17 residues. With 2 bases removed from V and 6 bases from J, the gap between germline ends came to 17 bases.

The J gene is TRBJ2-2, the V gene TRBV10-3, with 8 bases that match TRBD2. Per germline, CDR1 ENHRY and CDR2 SYGVKD. The V segment lost 4 bases and the J segment 3 bases; nucleotides outside the gene matches: 4. This CDR3 is 15 amino acids long. The CDR3 protein is CAISAGSGDTGELFF. The CDR3 DNA reads TGTGCCATCAGTGCCGGTAGCGGGGACACCGGGGAGCTGTTTTTT.

This clone was counted only a few times. The chain combines TRBV9 with TRBJ1-4; D is ambiguous. Germline V gene lookup returns CDR1 SGDLS and CDR2 YYNGEE. The V gene lost 0 bases and the J gene lost 1 base, with 13 bases spanning the gap. CDR3 length: 17 amino acids. As DNA, the CDR3 is TGTGCCAGCAGCGTAGGTAGCATGGCCGGAACTAATGAAAAACTGTTTTTT. It is translated as CASSVGSMAGTNEKLFF.

The chain has TRBV7-9 and TRBJ1-4; D possibly corresponds to TRBD1 (6 bases). The ends were cut back, 7 bases at V and 5 bases at J, with 14 bases in the middle. CDR3 length equals 14 residues. CDR1 and CDR2 from the germline V gene are SEHNR and FQNEAQ (reference sequence). In nucleotides, the CDR3 is TGTGCCAGCACCTTGACAGGAGACAATGAAAAACTGTTTTTT. Translation gives CASTLTGDNEKLFF.

The chain couples TRBV11-3 to TRBJ2-3; D is perhaps TRBD1 (8 bases). V gave up 4 bases and J gave up 5 bases, with 16 bases separating them. CDR3 size: 15 residues. Germline V gene sequence: CDR1 SGHNT, CDR2 YENEEA. DNA of the CDR3: TGTGCCAGCAGCTCCGAACAGGGGGGGCAAGATACGCAGTATTTT. This encodes CASSSEQGGQDTQYF.

This chain connects TRBV11-2 to TRBJ2-2; 8 bases map to TRBD1. The trim removed 5 bases at V and 4 bases at J, leaving 6 bases unmatched. CDR3 length: 15 residues. Per the germline V gene, CDR1 is SGHAT and CDR2 is FQNNGV. CDR3 residues: CASSPDRVITGELFF. In DNA form, the CDR3 reads TGTGCCAGCAGCCCGGACAGGGTGATCACCGGGGAGCTGTTTTTT.

In its sample, this clone was seen once. The chain is built from TRBV9 and TRBJ1-3; D gene uncertain. Germline V gene lookup returns CDR1 SGDLS and CDR2 YYNGEE. The CDR3 has 18 amino acids. V gave up 0 bases and J gave up 1 base, with 17 bases separating them. CDR3 nucleotides: TGTGCCAGCAGCGTAGACCCGTTGAACGAGTTATCTGGAAACACCATATATTTT. Its translation is CASSVDPLNELSGNTIYF.

The chain uses TRBV11-3 and TRBJ2-1; maybe TRBD1 (6 bases). This CDR3 has 15 residues. Germline V lookup: CDR1 SGHNT, CDR2 YENEEA. V lost 5 bases to trimming and J lost 5 bases, with 16 bases between them. The CDR3 protein is CASSLNRGHHNEQFF. CDR3 nucleotides: TGTGCCAGCAGCCTAAACCGGGGACACCACAATGAGCAGTTCTTC. The entire variable domain, with the rest obtained from reference TRBV11-3 and TRBJ2-1, is as follows: EAGVVQSPRYKIIEKKQPVAFWCNPISGHNTLYWYLQNLGQGPELLIRYENEEAVDDSQLPKDRFSAERLKGVDSTLKIQPAELGDSAVYLCASSLNRGHHNEQFFGPGTRLTVL.

The V gene is TRBV6-5, the J gene TRBJ1-6; D remains ambiguous. The V end lost 0 bases, the J end lost 7 bases, and 13 bases lay between the germline ends. The CDR3 is 16 amino acids. Germline loops: CDR1 MNHEY, CDR2 SVGAGI. The CDR3 here is CASSYSTPRSNSPLHF. The CDR3, as DNA: TGTGCCAGCAGTTACTCCACCCCAAGGAGCAATTCACCCCTCCACTTT.

The chain carries TRBV30 and TRBJ1-6, with TRBD1 identical over 9 bases. V shed 2 bases and J 10 bases; nucleotides not matched to a gene: 9. The germline CDR1 and CDR2 sequences are GTSNPN and SVGIG (reference sequence). This CDR3 is built from 15 residues. The DNA of the CDR3 is TGTGCCTGGAGTCCGGGGGACAGGGAAAACTCACCCCTCCACTTT. Amino acids: CAWSPGDRENSPLHF.